This is a list of T cell receptor beta chains from one sample in a study of OX40 agonist ivuxolimab in advanced cancers. Some clones are missing from TCRdb's copy, which holds only in-frame ones; the method was immunoSEQ multiplex PCR. The table lists tens of thousands of clones, more than 85% of them singletons. Sequencing used CD4+ or CD8+ T cells sorted from blood, obtained in a trial of the OX40 agonist ivuxolimab. These receptors all come from an adult with an advanced solid tumor such as melanoma, head and neck, liver or kidney cancer. Both conserved end residues are part of each CDR3.

TRBV7-9	TRBJ1-1	CASSHQGPEAFF
TRBV4-1	TRBJ1-2	CASSQGDRVANYGYTF
TRBV9	TRBJ2-5	CASSPRDIGYSQKETQYF
TRBV6-5	TRBJ1-1	CASSLDGLNTETFF
TRBV19	TRBJ2-5	CASSRTGSETQYF
TRBV4-1	TRBJ2-1	CASRGRSPNEQFF
TRBV9	TRBJ2-3	CASSVEQYSTDTQYF
TRBV4-1	TRBJ2-7	CASSPRTIDEQYF
TRBV28	TRBJ2-7	CASTDIDRSYEQYF
TRBV13	TRBJ2-2	CASSLGQADLNTGELFF
TRBV5-4	TRBJ2-3	CASSLLDTQYF
TRBV14	TRBJ2-1	CASSQLGGNEQFF
TRBV5-4	TRBJ2-7	CASSSAPGTGSYEQYF
TRBV7-9	TRBJ2-7	CASSLQGYEQYF
TRBV27	TRBJ2-7	CASSLVGIGREQYF
TRBV27	TRBJ1-1	CASRTGQEATEAFF
TRBV28	TRBJ2-1	CASSSSGRTHEQFF